This entry lists 6 T cell receptor beta chains sequenced from one sample in a study of radiation and T cells in renal cell carcinoma. Regarding time point: blood 4 weeks post-SBRT, at nephrectomy. Documented treatment: 15 Gy SBRT to primary tumor, nephrectomy 4 weeks later. TCRdb keeps only in-frame clones here, not all; method: immunoSEQ multiplex PCR. In the table there are about 86,000 clones, over 80% of which are singletons. Material: blood, obtained from a patient whose treatment included radiotherapy and nephrectomy. Receptors were obtained from a man aged 50 to 59 with renal cell carcinoma.

The rearrangement uses TRBV9 and TRBJ2-3; 9 bases fit TRBD2. This CDR3 is 15 amino acids long. V was clipped by 0 bases and J by 5 bases; unmatched bases: 4. The germline V gene has CDR1 SGDLS and CDR2 YYNGEE. The CDR3 reads CASSVGLAGVDTQYF. CDR3 bases: TGTGCCAGCAGCGTAGGCTTAGCGGGAGTAGATACGCAGTATTTT.

V and J are TRBV29-1 and TRBJ2-7; 8 bases are shared with TRBD1. The germline V gene encodes CDR1 SQVTM and CDR2 ANQGSEA. V lost 4 bases, J lost 2 bases, and 4 bases stayed unmatched. This CDR3 has 13 amino acids. The CDR3 DNA sequence: TGCAGCGTTGTGACAGGGGACACCTACGAGCAGTACTTC. This encodes CSVVTGDTYEQYF.

The V call is TRBV7-8, the J call TRBJ1-1; D perhaps matches TRBD1 (5 bases). V lost 1 base and J lost 10, with 7 bases in between. The CDR3 runs to 11 residues. Per the germline V gene, CDR1 is SGHVS and CDR2 is FQNEAQ. For the CDR3, the DNA is TGTGCCAGCAGCTTAGGGGGCTTAGCTTTCTTT. Translation gives CASSLGGLAFF.

The chain joins TRBV30 to TRBJ1-2; D ambiguous. V lost 5 bases and J 4 bases, leaving 14 bases between the germline ends. In germline, CDR1 is GTSNPN, CDR2 SVGIG (reference sequence). The CDR3 spans 13 residues. This chain's CDR3 is CAWDFIGSYGYTF. The CDR3 nucleotides are TGTGCCTGGGACTTCATTGGCAGCTATGGCTACACCTTC.

This chain connects TRBV11-1 to TRBJ2-1; D is unclear. The CDR3 covers 15 residues. Trimming removed 3 bases from V and 4 bases from J, with 13 bases in between. Per the germline V gene, CDR1 is SGHAT and CDR2 is FQDESV (reference sequence). The CDR3 spells CASSFPGLDYNEQFF. The CDR3 region has the DNA TGTGCCAGCAGCTTCCCCGGGCTGGATTACAATGAGCAGTTCTTC.

In this sample, this clone turned up a few times. V is TRBV27 and J is TRBJ1-5; 7 positions agree with TRBD1. Looked up from germline, CDR1 is MNHEY and CDR2 is SMNVEV (reference sequence). The CDR3 has 17 residues. V gave up 1 base and J gave up 0 bases; unmatched junction bases: 6. In nucleotides, the CDR3 is TGTGCCAGCAGTTTATTCGGGACAGAGATTAGCAATCAGCCCCAGCATTTT. Residues: CASSLFGTEISNQPQHF.